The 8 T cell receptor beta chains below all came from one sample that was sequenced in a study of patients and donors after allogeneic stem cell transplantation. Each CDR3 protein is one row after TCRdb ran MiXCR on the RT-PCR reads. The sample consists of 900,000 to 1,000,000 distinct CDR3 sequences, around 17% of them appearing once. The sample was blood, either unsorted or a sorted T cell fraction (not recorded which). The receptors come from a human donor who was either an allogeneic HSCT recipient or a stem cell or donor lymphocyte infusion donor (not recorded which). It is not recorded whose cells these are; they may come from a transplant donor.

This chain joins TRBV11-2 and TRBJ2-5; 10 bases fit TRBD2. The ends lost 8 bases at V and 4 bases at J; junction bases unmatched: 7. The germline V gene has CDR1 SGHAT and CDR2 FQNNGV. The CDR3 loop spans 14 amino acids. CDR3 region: CASGKRGGSETQYF. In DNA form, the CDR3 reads TGTGCCAGCGGGAAGCGGGGGGGGTCAGAGACCCAGTACTTC.

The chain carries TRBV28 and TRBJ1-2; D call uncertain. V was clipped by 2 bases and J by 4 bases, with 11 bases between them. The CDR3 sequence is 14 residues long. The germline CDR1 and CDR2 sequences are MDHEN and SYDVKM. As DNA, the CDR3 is TGTGCCAGCAGTTTAGTTCCAGGCTTCTATGGCTACACCTTC. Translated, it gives CASSLVPGFYGYTF.

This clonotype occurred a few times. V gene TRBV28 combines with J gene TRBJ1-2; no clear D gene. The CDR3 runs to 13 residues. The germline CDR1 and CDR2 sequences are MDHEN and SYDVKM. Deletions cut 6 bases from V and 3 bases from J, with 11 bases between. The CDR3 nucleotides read TGTGCCAGCAGCATTAGACGGGACTATGGCTACACCTTC. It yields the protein CASSIRRDYGYTF.

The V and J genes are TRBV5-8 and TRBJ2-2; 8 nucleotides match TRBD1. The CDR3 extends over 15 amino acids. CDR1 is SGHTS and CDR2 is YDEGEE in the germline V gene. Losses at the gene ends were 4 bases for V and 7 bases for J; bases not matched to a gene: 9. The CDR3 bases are TGTGCCAGCAGCCGGTGGACAGGGACCGGCGGGGAGCTGTTTTTT. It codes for CASSRWTGTGGELFF.

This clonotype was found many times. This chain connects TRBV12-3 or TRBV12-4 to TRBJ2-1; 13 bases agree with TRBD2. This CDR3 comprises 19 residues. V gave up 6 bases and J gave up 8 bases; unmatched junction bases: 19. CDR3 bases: TGTGCCAGCAGCCTCCACAGGGGGGGGACTAGCGGGGTGGTGGATGAGCAGTTCTTC. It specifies CASSLHRGGTSGVVDEQFF.

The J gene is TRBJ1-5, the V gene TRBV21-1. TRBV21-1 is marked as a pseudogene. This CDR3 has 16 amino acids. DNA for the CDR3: TGTGCCAGCAGCAAGAGTTCGGGAGGGGATCCTCAGCCCCAGCATTTT. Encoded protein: CASSKSSGGDPQPQHF.

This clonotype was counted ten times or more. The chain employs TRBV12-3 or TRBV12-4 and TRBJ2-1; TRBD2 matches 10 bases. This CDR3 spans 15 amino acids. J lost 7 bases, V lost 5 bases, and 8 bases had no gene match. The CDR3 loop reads CASSPQAGGPNEQFF. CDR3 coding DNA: TGTGCCAGCAGTCCCCAAGCGGGGGGGCCGAATGAGCAGTTCTTC.

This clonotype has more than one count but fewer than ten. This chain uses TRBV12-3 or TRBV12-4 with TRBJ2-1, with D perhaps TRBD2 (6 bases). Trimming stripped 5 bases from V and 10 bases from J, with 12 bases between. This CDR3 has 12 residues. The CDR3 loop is CASSHLAAEQFF. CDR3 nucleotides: TGTGCCAGCAGTCACTTAGCGGCCGAGCAGTTCTTC.